The T cell receptor (beta chain) under discussion was sequenced for a study of blood T cell repertoires in COVID-19. The wider study: Researchers got acute and convalescent COVID-19 samples from the United States, Italy and Spain. Nucleic acid was either cDNA or gDNA, and it came from T cells, B-cell-depleted T cells, or PBMCs.

Original processing notes: Counts of nucleated cells, estimated from reference gene primer amplification, were obtained. Profiled with immunoSEQ multiplex PCR; TCRdb holds only in-frame clones, not every one. V and J calls and clone size come straight from that table; D and trimming were deduced from the DNA. The profile shows some 37,000 clones, approximately 90% of them singletons. The sequencing sample was made of peripheral blood. The sequence was obtained from a man aged 50 to 59 in a cohort sampled during active COVID-19.

For the CDR3, the DNA is TGTGCCAGCAGCGAGGGACAACATGAGCAGTTCTTC. This sequence encodes CASSEGQHEQFF. The genes are TRBV7-9 and TRBJ2-1; D may be TRBD1 (6 bases). Trimming shortened V by 5 bases and J by 8 bases, and 10 bases separated the two germline ends. CDR3 length: 12 amino acids. Germline-derived CDR1 and CDR2 are SEHNR and FQNEAQ (reference sequence).